This TCR beta chain was identified during a study of beta chain features in type 1 diabetes. The wider study: The patient and healthy donor groups were comparable for age, gender and cell yields. General study points: Patients with type 1 diabetes carried fewer insertions and had more deletions at their VDJ junctions. Shortening of TCRB CDR3s, moderate but significant, appeared in all four CD4+ subsets of Type 1 diabetes patients.

The J segment lost 1 base and the V segment lost 5 bases, leaving 4 bases of the junction unmatched. Per germline, CDR1 SEHNR and CDR2 FQNEAQ (reference sequence). CDR3 size: 14 residues. Researchers reported sorting CD4+ naive, central memory, regulatory and stem cell-like memory cells via CD45RO/CCR7/CD25/CD127/CD95/CD27. This clone was seen a handful of times. Antigen unknown. The authors reverse transcribed all of the isolated RNA, so sequencing captured expressed TCRB transcripts. The repertoire was sequenced with immunoSEQ multiplex PCR; TCRdb's copy has only in-frame clones and lacks some. Of 500,000 to 700,000 clones in the sample, 15% to 18% were seen once.

This TCR came from a man aged 18 to 29 in good health. The chain carries TRBV7-9 and TRBJ1-1; 7 positions match TRBD1. Input material: naive CD4+ T cells from blood. CDR3: CASSRQGANTEAFF. CDR3 nucleotides: TGTGCCAGCAGCCGACAGGGAGCGAACACTGAAGCTTTCTTT.